This entry lists 25 T cell receptor beta chains sequenced from one sample in a study of beta chain features in type 1 diabetes. Broader study findings: Type 1 diabetes patients showed a moderate but significant shortening of TCRB CDR3s in all four CD4+ subsets.

No antigens are known for them. Reverse transcribing all isolated RNA meant expressed TCRB transcripts were sequenced. Here immunoSEQ multiplex PCR was the method, and the copy in TCRdb shows in-frame clones only, minus some. The data contain about 650,000 clones, around an eighth of them seen just once; the ten biggest clones take up around 0.12%. Sequenced sample: naive CD4+ T cells from blood. All receptors derive from a man aged 25 to 45 with type 1 diabetes.

This chain uses TRBV25-1 with TRBJ1-1; no reliable D call. CDR3 length: 13 amino acids. CDR1 is MGHDK, CDR2 SYGVNS, per germline. V was pared by 5 bases and J by 1 base, with 8 bases between. The CDR3 coding sequence is TGTGCCAGCAGTCGACAACAGAACACTGAAGCTTTCTTT. It codes for CASSRQQNTEAFF.

The chain links TRBV5-4 to TRBJ2-5; the match to TRBD2 covers 8 bases. CDR3 length: 13 residues. The germline gives CDR1 SGHNT, CDR2 YYREEE (reference sequence). V gave up 4 bases and J gave up 4 bases; unmatched junction bases: 3. The DNA of the CDR3 is TGTGCCAGCAGCACCAGCGGGGGAGAGACCCAGTACTTC. Its protein is CASSTSGGETQYF.

This clone appeared a few times. The gene calls are TRBV6-5 and TRBJ1-2; D call uncertain. The CDR3 spans 12 residues. The ends were cut back, 5 bases at V and 7 bases at J, with 11 bases in the middle. CDR1 MNHEY and CDR2 SVGAGI come from the germline V gene. In DNA, the CDR3 is TGTGCCAGCAGTCCTGACCTAGCTGGCTACACCTTC. It codes for CASSPDLAGYTF.

This clone was observed a few times. This chain links TRBV7-2 with TRBJ2-3; D unclear. The V end was cut by 4 bases, the J end by 2 bases, with 10 bases between. The germline V gene encodes CDR1 SGHTA and CDR2 FQGNSA. This CDR3 spans 14 amino acids. In nucleotides, the CDR3 is TGTGCCAGCAGCTCGCGGACCTCCACAGATACGCAGTATTTT. It encodes CASSSRTSTDTQYF.

This chain links TRBV5-1 with TRBJ1-2, with D possibly being TRBD1 (5 bases). This CDR3 comprises 13 residues. Germline V gene data show CDR1 as SGHRS and CDR2 as YFSETQ. The V and J ends lost 0 bases and 7 bases respectively, with 10 bases between them. CDR3 nucleotides: TGCGCCAGCAGCTTGGATCGGGGGTTTGGCTACACCTTC. Residues: CASSLDRGFGYTF.

The J gene is TRBJ1-1, the V gene TRBV5-4; D gene ambiguous. Germline V gives CDR1 SGHNT, CDR2 YYREEE (reference sequence). Trimming removed 4 bases at V and 1 base at J, with 8 bases between. The length of the CDR3 is 13 residues. The chain's CDR3 is CASSREENTEAFF. For the CDR3, the DNA is TGTGCCAGCAGCCGGGAGGAGAACACTGAAGCTTTCTTT.

The chain combines TRBV7-2 with TRBJ1-2, with D hard to call. The CDR3 length is 13 residues. Germline V lookup: CDR1 SGHTA, CDR2 FQGNSA. The ends were cut back, 5 bases at V and 8 bases at J, with 15 bases in the middle. In DNA form, the CDR3 reads TGTGCCAGCAGCGCTGACCTGCCGCGGGGCTACACCTTC. It encodes CASSADLPRGYTF.

This clone was found a few times. This chain joins TRBV4-3 and TRBJ2-2; 10 nucleotides line up with TRBD2. V was clipped by 0 bases and J by 6 bases; unmatched bases: 7. The CDR3 spans 17 residues. Looked up from germline, CDR1 is LGHNA and CDR2 is YSLEER. This CDR3 is CASSQDRLAGVAGELFF. For the CDR3, the DNA is TGCGCCAGCAGCCAAGATAGGCTAGCGGGGGTGGCCGGGGAGCTGTTTTTT.

This chain uses TRBV5-1 with TRBJ2-3, with 8 bases identical to TRBD2. The length of the CDR3 is 14 residues. CDR1 and CDR2 from the germline V gene are SGHRS and YFSETQ. With V trimmed by 3 bases and J by 5 bases, 5 bases remained unmatched. The CDR3 nucleotides read TGCGCCAGCAGCTCCGGGGGGGCCAGAGATACGCAGTATTTT. Protein: CASSSGGARDTQYF.

V is TRBV5-1 and J is TRBJ2-7, with 8 bases that match TRBD1. The length of the CDR3 is 14 residues. The germline gives CDR1 SGHRS, CDR2 YFSETQ. V lost 1 base to trimming and J lost 2 bases; unmatched junction nucleotides: 2. The CDR3 region has the DNA TGCGCCAGCAGCTTGTTGGGACAGGCCTACGAGCAGTACTTC. Translated, it gives CASSLLGQAYEQYF.

V and J are TRBV4-3 and TRBJ1-4, with D perhaps matching TRBD1 (6 bases). CDR3 size: 15 residues. Germline loops: CDR1 LGHNA, CDR2 YSLEER. Trimming shortened V by 0 bases and J by 8 bases, and 13 bases separated the two germline ends. In DNA, the CDR3 is TGCGCCAGCAGCCAAGAAGGGGGGGCGCGAGAAAAACTGTTTTTT. Protein sequence: CASSQEGGAREKLFF.

V usage is TRBV30 and J usage is TRBJ1-4, with 8 bases aligning to TRBD1. Looked up from germline, CDR1 is GTSNPN and CDR2 is SVGIG (reference sequence). V trimming: 3 bases; J trimming: 8 bases; junction bases outside the gene matches: 11. CDR3 length: 15 residues. This CDR3 is CAWSLWGRDREKLFF. For the CDR3, the DNA is TGTGCCTGGAGCCTATGGGGCAGGGACAGGGAAAAACTGTTTTTT. The variable domain in full, completed from reference TRBV30 and TRBJ1-4, reads SQTIHQWPATLVQPVGSPLSLECTVEGTSNPNLYWYRQAAGRGLQLLFYSVGIGQISSEVPQNLSASRPQDRQFILSSKKLLLSDSGFYLCAWSLWGRDREKLFFGSGTQLSVL.

This chain joins TRBV15 and TRBJ1-5; D remains unclear. This CDR3 contains 13 residues. Trimming cost V 5 bases and J 2 bases, with 7 bases left between them. Germline V gives CDR1 LNHNV, CDR2 YYDKDF (reference sequence). Written as DNA, the CDR3 is TGTGCCACCAGCTATCAGGGCAATCAGCCCCAGCATTTT. This gives the protein CATSYQGNQPQHF.

This clone was seen ten or more times. The DNA for the CDR3 is TGCGCCAGCAGTCAAATGGAATACACCGGGGAGCTGTTTTTT. Translation gives CASSQMEYTGELFF. The chain recombines TRBV23-1 with TRBJ2-2; no clear D gene. TRBV23-1 is noted as an ORF with a role that remains uncertain. The CDR3 sequence is 14 residues long. Trimming left V 2 bases short and J 3 bases short, with 7 bases between.

This clone was seen more than once but under ten times. The chain combines TRBV4-3 with TRBJ2-2; tentatively, D is TRBD1 (6 bases). V lost 2 bases and J lost 5, with 21 bases in between. This CDR3 region has 18 residues. CDR1 and CDR2 from the germline V gene are LGHNA and YSLEER. DNA of the CDR3: TGCGCCAGCAGCCAAACAGGGTGGTATTCGTCGAGGACCGGGGAGCTGTTTTTT. It is translated as CASSQTGWYSSRTGELFF.

The chain recombines TRBV11-2 with TRBJ1-2; D is undetermined. The CDR3 consists of 13 residues. Germline V gives CDR1 SGHAT, CDR2 FQNNGV. Between the trimmed V and J ends, which lost 0 bases and 4 bases, there was a span of 6 bases. The CDR3 DNA is TGTGCCAGCAGCTTAGATGTCATCTATGGCTACACCTTC. Translated, it gives CASSLDVIYGYTF.

This clone was observed a handful of times. The chain employs TRBV6-5 and TRBJ2-7; tentatively, D is TRBD2 (6 bases). V was shortened by 2 bases and J by 2 bases, with 10 bases between the two germline ends. The germline CDR1 and CDR2 sequences are MNHEY and SVGAGI. This CDR3 comprises 14 residues. In DNA, the CDR3 is TGTGCCAGCAGTTACGGGGACTCAACCTACGAGCAGTACTTC. Translated: CASSYGDSTYEQYF.

This chain joins TRBV18 and TRBJ2-3; 7 bases align to TRBD2. This CDR3 contains 15 residues. The V gene end was trimmed by 2 bases and the J gene end by 2 bases; junction bases not matched to a gene: 4. Germline V gene sequence: CDR1 KGHSH, CDR2 LQKENI. The CDR3 is CASSPGLGYTDTQYF. CDR3 coding DNA: TGTGCCAGCTCACCAGGACTAGGGTACACAGATACGCAGTATTTT.

This clone was counted a few times. Other DNA sequences in this specimen translate into the identical CDR3. This chain connects TRBV7-2 to TRBJ2-5; the D call may be TRBD1 or TRBD2 (5 bases each). The germline CDR1 and CDR2 sequences are SGHTA and FQGNSA. The CDR3 consists of 14 residues. V was shortened by 2 bases and J by 1 base, with 8 bases between the two germline ends. The CDR3 bases are TGTGCCAGCAGCTTATCCGGGGCCCAAGAGACCCAGTACTTC. Translating gives CASSLSGAQETQYF.

This clone was counted a few times. The gene calls are TRBV9 and TRBJ2-7; possibly TRBD1 for D (6 bases). Germline lookup yields CDR1 SGDLS and CDR2 YYNGEE. V lost 4 bases and J 3 bases, leaving 14 bases between the germline ends. This CDR3 comprises 14 residues. This chain's CDR3 is CASSPRRDNYEQYF. Here the CDR3 DNA reads TGTGCCAGCAGCCCCCGCAGGGACAACTACGAGCAGTACTTC.

This clone came up a few times. The chain couples TRBV27 to TRBJ2-7; D possibly corresponds to TRBD2 (5 bases). CDR3 length: 13 residues. Germline CDR1 reads MNHEY; CDR2 reads SMNVEV (reference sequence). Trimming removed 4 bases at V and 2 bases at J, with 9 bases between. DNA of the CDR3: TGTGCCAGCAGTTCGACTATCACCTACGAGCAGTACTTC. Its translation: CASSSTITYEQYF.

This clone was seen only a few times. The J gene is TRBJ2-2, the V gene TRBV7-3; D gene unclear. Germline V gene data show CDR1 as SGHTA and CDR2 as FQGTGA. CDR3 length: 15 residues. V was cut by 2 bases and J by 1 base, with 8 bases left in between. Here the CDR3 DNA reads TGTGCCAGCAGCTTAGATTTAGGGAACACCGGGGAGCTGTTTTTT. As protein: CASSLDLGNTGELFF.

In its sample, this clone was seen a few times. The chain is built from TRBV29-1 and TRBJ2-1, with 7 nucleotides matching TRBD2. This CDR3 is 14 amino acids long. Germline V gene lookup returns CDR1 SQVTM and CDR2 ANQGSEA. The ends lost 5 bases at V and 4 bases at J; junction bases unmatched: 8. The CDR3: CSVCKRGAYNEQFF. The CDR3 nucleotides read TGCAGCGTTTGTAAGCGGGGAGCATACAATGAGCAGTTCTTC.

This clone was seen a few times. The rearrangement uses TRBV28 and TRBJ2-1, with D perhaps TRBD1 or TRBD2 (6 bases each). From germline, CDR1 is MDHEN and CDR2 SYDVKM. Trimming pared 8 bases from V and 2 bases from J, leaving 13 bases between. This CDR3 is built from 14 residues. In DNA, the CDR3 is TGTGCCAGCTCCGCCGGGGGCGCCTACAATGAGCAGTTCTTC. As protein: CASSAGGAYNEQFF.

This clone appeared a few times. The chain combines TRBV7-2 with TRBJ1-1, with TRBD1 matching over 8 bases. Unmatched junction bases numbered 2, after V lost 1 base and J lost 1 base. Germline V CDR1 and CDR2: SGHTA, FQGNSA. This CDR3 is built from 15 residues. CDR3 protein: CASSLVGTGNTEAFF. The DNA for the CDR3 is TGTGCCAGCAGCTTAGTAGGGACAGGGAACACTGAAGCTTTCTTT.